This paragraph covers one T cell receptor beta chain sequence. The gene names given are mouse names. The read ends 1 residue shy of where the CDR3 ends; the end is completed using the germline J gene. Other DNA sequences in the same sample also yield this CDR3. The sample's time point: mouse harvest day 14 after allogeneic transplant. Each mouse received 10^7 T-cell-depleted marrow cells plus 10^6 splenic CD5+ T cells by tail vein. V gave up 3 bases and J gave up 3 bases; unmatched junction bases: 2. The CDR3 runs 15 residues. Germline V gene lookup returns CDR1 NSHNY and CDR2 SYGAGN. Assay used: immunoSEQ multiplex PCR; TCRdb lists only in-frame clones, some missing. The sample has fewer than 10,000 clones, 30% to 35% seen once; the top ten hold over 2.5%. This entry belongs to a study of tissue T cells after allogeneic stem cell transplantation.

Material: skin. The chain links TRBV13-1 to TRBJ1-4; TRBD1 matches 10 bases. The sequence derives from a female BALB/c mouse given C57BL/6 T cells with graft-versus-host disease after an allogeneic hematopoietic cell transplant. The CDR3 protein is CASSGGQGPNERLFF. The sequenced part of the CDR3 DNA is TGTGCCAGCAGTGGGGGACAGGGGCCCAACGAAAGATTATTT.